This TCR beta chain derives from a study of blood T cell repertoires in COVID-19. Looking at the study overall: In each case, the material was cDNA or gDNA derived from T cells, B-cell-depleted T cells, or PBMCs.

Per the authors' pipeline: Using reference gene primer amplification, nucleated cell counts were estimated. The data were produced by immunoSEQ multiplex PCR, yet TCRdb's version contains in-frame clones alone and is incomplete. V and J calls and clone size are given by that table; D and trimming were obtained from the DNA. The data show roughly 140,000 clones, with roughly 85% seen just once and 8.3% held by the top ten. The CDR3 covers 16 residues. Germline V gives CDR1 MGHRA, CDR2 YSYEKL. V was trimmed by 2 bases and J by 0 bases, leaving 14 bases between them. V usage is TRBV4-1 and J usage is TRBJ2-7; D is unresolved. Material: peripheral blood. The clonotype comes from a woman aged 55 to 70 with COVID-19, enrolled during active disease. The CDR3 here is CASSQIRTVLSYEQYF. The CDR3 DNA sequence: TGCGCCAGCAGCCAAATAAGAACGGTACTCTCCTACGAGCAGTACTTC.